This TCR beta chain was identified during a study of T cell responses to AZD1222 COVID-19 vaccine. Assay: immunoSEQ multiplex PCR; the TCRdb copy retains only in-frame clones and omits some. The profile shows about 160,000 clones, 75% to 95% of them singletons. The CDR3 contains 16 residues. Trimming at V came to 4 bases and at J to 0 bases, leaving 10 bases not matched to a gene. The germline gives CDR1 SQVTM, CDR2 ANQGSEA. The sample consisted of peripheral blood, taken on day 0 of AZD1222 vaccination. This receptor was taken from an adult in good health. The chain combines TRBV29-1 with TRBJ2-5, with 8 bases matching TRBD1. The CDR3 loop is CSVGTWDRSYQETQYF. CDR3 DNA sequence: TGCAGCGTTGGGACATGGGACAGGTCCTACCAAGAGACCCAGTACTTC.